The entry below describes one TCR beta chain. No antigen is known for it. The input lacks base qualities; no much larger clone sits a single base away. This sample was included in a study of shared clonotypes between healthy human individuals (dated by TCRdb to about 2020). Notes on the research overall: The cohort comprised a couple of women and three men aged 18 to 49 years. For each donor, CD4 naive and CD4 memory were each given three plates, CD8 naive was given two plates, and CD8 memory was given one plate. To estimate repertoire size and how much clonotype sharing occurs between individuals, the study deeply sequenced the blood TCR repertoires of five healthy adults. Libraries were prepared and TCR repertoires were sequenced by different laboratories using diverse techniques, in order to increase sequencing depth and limit assay-specific biases. Each donor's leukapheresis produced roughly between roughly 0.85 and 9.5 billion PBMCs. Study-wide findings and limitations: Rarefaction of sorted-subset datasets indicated incomplete sequencing despite the large sequencing depth. Sampling was restricted to blood, and TCR repertoires in tissues likely differ from the TCR repertoires found in blood. Pairwise subsampling led to the expectation that sequencing depth would affect the degree of clonotype sharing among donors. Estimated clonotype richness was generally larger for naive than for memory subsets. About 4.5% of naive CD4, 3.5% of naive CD8, roughly 2.4% of memory CD4, and around 0.42% of memory CD8 clonotypes were shared across several donors. Because the study included only a small number of donors, the genetic and exposure-history diversity represented was limited. Clonotypes shared by all four sorted-subset donors showed higher generation probabilities than non-shared clonotypes.

Using the deep immunoSEQ assay, multiplex PCR amplified TCR CDR3 regions from genomic DNA. Genomic DNA extracted from each cell subset was distributed evenly over all wells of several immunoSEQ 96-well plates, and each plate served as one replicate. For sorted subsets, each replicate PCR was loaded with approximately 0.2 ug genomic DNA, equivalent to some 27,000 T cell genomes. Purified libraries were measured with a Qubit 3.0 fluorometer, size-checked on a Bioanalyzer 2100, and measured again with the KAPA Library Quantification kit. A separate single-read 150-cycle Illumina NextSeq 550 flow cell was used to sequence each immunoSEQ 96-well plate. The paper's processing steps were these. The immunoSEQ output contained only junctional sequences without quality scores, so filtering could not match that applied to full-length reads. Sequences were annotated with PyIR, a Python wrapper for IgBLAST v1.9, and V/J genes and CDR3 were assigned using IMGT germline references. Reads were removed for weak V/J assignments (E-value above 1e-6), missing CDR3, stop codons, out-of-frame junctions, or ambiguous translated residues. V3J clonotypes were defined by identical inferred V gene, J gene, and CDR3 amino acid sequence. Percentage overlap between repertoires was calculated by dividing the number of shared unique clonotypes by the size of the smaller repertoire. Richness of each repertoire was evaluated using RTK rarefaction, the Chao1 estimator, and Recon v2.1 estimates of unobserved clonotypes. OLGA was used to compute generation probabilities for all TCRbeta clonotypes that the gDNA method yielded from a few donors. TCRdb's version of the immuneACCESS table is confined to in-frame rearrangements and falls short of the full clone set. An unresolved V gene accounts for under half of the shortfall where checked; the remainder is of unknown origin. V, J and clone size are those of that table, while D and trimming were read from the DNA. The sample profile shows a few million clones; 92% of them were found once. Jointly, the top ten make up roughly 0.34% of the sample.

Sequences GTSNPN (CDR1) and SVGIG (CDR2) are obtained from the germline V gene (reference sequence). The trim is 2 bases for V and 1 base for J, with a gap of 11 bases between the germline ends. From cysteine to phenylalanine, the CDR3 is 14 amino acids long. Just the 42-base CDR3 DNA is kept, in frame starting at base 1. Donors were healthy HIV-negative adults with no recently reported acute infections or vaccinations. Only Caucasian adults living in Nashville, Tennessee, USA were represented among the donors. CD4+ T cells were enriched by magnetic negative selection, after which naive cells were positively selected on CD45RA and the negative fraction was taken as the memory subset. Blood was collected by leukapheresis, and PBMCs were isolated by Ficoll-Histopaque density gradient centrifugation and then cryopreserved in liquid nitrogen vapor phase. Analytical flow cytometry was used to check the purity and quantity of every magnetically sorted T cell population. Genomic DNA was isolated from each sorted fraction and quantified by UV absorbance on a Nanodrop 2000c.

The sequenced material came from naive CD4+ T cells from PBMCs. According to the study, the label for this sample's cell subset or site signals: CD45RA+ positively selected. The chain is assembled from TRBV30 and TRBJ1-2; matching of 6 bases hints at TRBD1 as the D gene. This TCR derives from a young man in good health. Some clones in this sample may be carry-over from other donors' samples. The sequence in DNA is TGTGCCTGGAGTCGGGGGGGCTTTAACTATGGCTACACCTTC. Translated, this is CAWSRGGFNYGYTF. The reference TRBV30 and TRBJ1-2 proteins fill in what lies around the CDR3, so the full variable domain reads SQTIHQWPATLVQPVGSPLSLECTVEGTSNPNLYWYRQAAGRGLQLLFYSVGIGQISSEVPQNLSASRPQDRQFILSSKKLLLSDSGFYLCAWSRGGFNYGYTFGSGTRLTVV.